Listed here are 19 T cell receptor beta chains from one sample, sequenced in a study of regulatory T cells in long-lasting Graves disease. Noted time point: newly diagnosed GD, antithyroid drugs for less than 3 months. Making the TCR library involved RNA that had been extracted from PBMCs. Both iRepertoire HTBI primers and Arm-PCR of CDR3 regions were used to build the TCR beta libraries. TCRdb redid the calling of the multiplex PCR reads with MiXCR, one entry per CDR3 protein. Of a few hundred thousand distinct CDR3 sequences in the sample, 16% were seen once. This sample also belongs to another study, concerning T cells in Graves' hyperthyroidism and ophthalmopathy.

The specimen comprised peripheral blood mononuclear cells (PBMCs), sampled at new diagnosis, from a patient treated with antithyroid drugs. The source of these receptors is a woman between 18 and 29 years old with Graves disease.

This clonotype was seen ten or more times. The chain is built from TRBV6-2 or TRBV6-3 and TRBJ2-7; possible D gene TRBD1, 6 bases. Germline CDR1 MNHEY, CDR2 SVGEGT. This CDR3 spans 13 amino acids. V lost 11 bases to trimming and J lost 4 bases, with 18 bases between them. The CDR3, as DNA: TGTGCCGTTCCCCGGGACACCGGTTACGAGCAGTACTTC. Residues: CAVPRDTGYEQYF.

The chain combines TRBV30 with TRBJ1-6; TRBD1 agrees at 8 bases. V shed 2 bases and J 9 bases; nucleotides not matched to a gene: 6. Germline V CDR1 and CDR2: GTSNPN, SVGIG (reference sequence). This CDR3 contains 14 residues. CDR3 in amino acids: CAWSRTGTRSPLHF. The DNA of the CDR3 is TGTGCCTGGAGTAGGACAGGGACACGTTCACCCCTCCACTTT. Based on the CDR3 plus reference TRBV30 and TRBJ1-6, the full variable domain is SQTIHQWPATLVQPVGSPLSLECTVEGTSNPNLYWYRQAAGRGLQLLFYSVGIGQISSEVPQNLSASRPQDRQFILSSKKLLLSDSGFYLCAWSRTGTRSPLHFGNGTRLTVT.

This chain connects TRBV10-1 to TRBJ2-5; a weak D match, TRBD2 (6 bases). Germline V gene lookup returns CDR1 WNHNN and CDR2 SYGVQD (reference sequence). The CDR3 has 15 amino acids. Trimming shortened V by 7 bases and J by 1 base, and 16 bases separated the two germline ends. Here the CDR3 DNA reads TGCGCCAGCACCAAAGACCGGGACTCCCAAGAGACCCAGTACTTC. This translates into CASTKDRDSQETQYF.

This rearrangement joins TRBV19 to TRBJ2-5, with 9 bases that match TRBD2. The CDR3 totals 15 residues. V lost 3 bases and J lost 0; bases outside the gene matches: 2. Per the germline V gene, CDR1 is LNHDA and CDR2 is SQIVND (reference sequence). The CDR3, as DNA: TGTGCCAGTAGTATTAGACTAGCGGACCAAGAGACCCAGTACTTC. Its translation: CASSIRLADQETQYF.

The chain has TRBV24-1 and TRBJ2-3; D is unresolved. CDR3 length: 13 amino acids. V was clipped by 6 bases and J by 2 bases, with 8 bases between them. The V gene's germline CDR1 is KGHDR and CDR2 SFDVKD. CDR3 sequence reads: CATSNVVTDTQYF. In nucleotides, the CDR3 is TGTGCCACCAGTAATGTAGTCACAGATACGCAGTATTTT.

As regards this clonotype: Germline is not matched at one junction end, which may reflect a read error. V and J are TRBV6-5 and TRBJ1-6; no clear D. The CDR3 loop spans 14 amino acids. Germline values: CDR1 MNHEY, CDR2 SVGAGI. The CDR3 region has the DNA TGTGCCAGTAGTTTAACCAAGGATAATTCACCCCTCCACTTT. Translation gives CASSLTKDNSPLHF.

Many counts were recorded for this clonotype. One junction end does not reproduce the germline sequence, and a read error may be involved. The chain couples TRBV7-9 to TRBJ1-1, with a possible D match to TRBD1 (5 bases). This CDR3 has 19 amino acids. Germline-derived CDR1 and CDR2 are SEHNR and FQNEAQ (reference sequence). CDR3 protein: CASTLRSLIRGGRNTEAFF. CDR3 sequence (DNA): TGTGCCAGCACCTTACGGAGCTTGATAAGGGGCGGAAGGAACACTGAAGCTTTCTTT.

V usage is TRBV3-1 and J usage is TRBJ2-3, with 7 nucleotides matching TRBD1. Germline V gives CDR1 LGHDT, CDR2 YNNKEL (reference sequence). J gave up 0 bases and V 5 bases, and 5 bases lay outside the gene matches. The CDR3 covers 15 residues. CDR3 loop: CASSSTGASTDTQYF. The DNA for the CDR3 is TGTGCCAGCAGCTCTACAGGGGCTAGCACAGATACGCAGTATTTT.

This clonotype was detected only a few times. The chain couples TRBV20-1 to TRBJ2-7; tentatively, D is TRBD1 (6 bases). From germline, CDR1 is DFQATT and CDR2 SNEGSKA (reference sequence). This CDR3 contains 14 residues. Trimming removed 5 bases from V and 4 bases from J, with 18 bases in between. The CDR3 nucleotides are TGCAGTGCTTATGACAGTGCGACAGGTTACGAGCAGTACTTC. Its protein is CSAYDSATGYEQYF.

The table lists this clonotype with many counts. The chain joins TRBV28 to TRBJ1-2, with D uncertain. The CDR3 sequence is 11 residues long. CDR1 and CDR2 (germline): MDHEN, SYDVKM. Trimming stripped 4 bases from V and 4 bases from J, with 4 bases between. CDR3 DNA: TGTGCCAGCAGTTACCGCTATGGCTACACCTTC. As protein: CASSYRYGYTF.

This clonotype came up a few times. The chain uses TRBV6-1 and TRBJ2-1, with TRBD2 matching 12 bases. Trimming cost V 5 bases and J 3 bases; bases outside gene matches: 8. Germline V gene sequence: CDR1 MNHNS, CDR2 SASEGT. This CDR3 comprises 17 residues. The CDR3 is CASSPLAGGSVYNEQFF. DNA for the CDR3: TGTGCCAGCAGTCCCCTAGCGGGGGGGTCGGTCTACAATGAGCAGTTCTTC.

In this sample, this clonotype turned up many times. The chain combines TRBV27 with TRBJ2-1; D uncertain. Germline lookup yields CDR1 MNHEY and CDR2 SMNVEV (reference sequence). V was pared by 6 bases and J by 9 bases, with 9 bases between. The CDR3 extends over 11 amino acids. The DNA for the CDR3 is TGTGCCAGCAGGATGGGTAGTGAGCAGTTCTTC. It encodes CASRMGSEQFF.

On this clonotype: A much larger clone lies a single base off, so this may be a read error. The rearrangement uses TRBV20-1 and TRBJ2-2; 10 bases are a match to TRBD2. There are 17 residues in the CDR3. The germline V gene encodes CDR1 DFQATT and CDR2 SNEGSKA (reference sequence). As DNA, the CDR3 is TGCAGTGCTAGAGACCTGATAGCGGGAGGAACGCCCGGGGAGCCGTTTTTT. Amino acid sequence: CSARDLIAGGTPGEPFF.

This clonotype was detected many times. This chain connects TRBV2 to TRBJ1-2; D is undetermined. Germline values: CDR1 SNHLY, CDR2 FYNNEI. The CDR3 consists of 11 residues. V was pared by 4 bases and J by 8 bases, with 8 bases between. In DNA form, the CDR3 reads TGTGCCAGCAGTGCAACGCCCGGCTACACCTTC. It translates to CASSATPGYTF.

The rearrangement joins TRBV9 to TRBJ2-1, with D possibly matching TRBD2 (6 bases). The CDR3 is made up of 15 amino acids. From germline, CDR1 is SGDLS and CDR2 YYNGEE. V dropped 0 bases and J dropped 4 bases, with 11 bases sitting between them. This CDR3 reads CASSVGVAAYNEQFF. CDR3 nucleotide sequence: TGTGCCAGCAGCGTAGGGGTAGCGGCTTACAATGAGCAGTTCTTC.

This clonotype came up many times. The chain is built from TRBV6-7 and TRBJ1-2; a weak D match, TRBD1 (5 bases). TRBV6-7 has ORF status, its function being uncertain. This CDR3 has 14 residues. Trimming pared 8 bases from V and 6 bases from J, leaving 19 bases between. The CDR3 DNA is TGTGCCAGCCCTTGGGGCCGGGGTCGCGATGGCTACACCTTC. Protein sequence: CASPWGRGRDGYTF.

This clonotype was seen just once. The rearrangement uses TRBV6-4 and TRBJ2-5; perhaps TRBD1 as D (6 bases). In germline, CDR1 is MRHNA, CDR2 SNTAGT. CDR3 length: 15 amino acids. Trimming stripped 5 bases from V and 2 bases from J, with 15 bases between. CDR3 sequence: CASSYFGQRQETQYF. CDR3 bases: TGTGCCAGCAGTTACTTTGGACAGCGACAAGAGACCCAGTACTTC.

This clonotype was observed many times. This chain uses TRBV5-5 with TRBJ1-2; D unresolved. The CDR3 extends over 15 amino acids. The V and J ends lost 4 bases and 3 bases respectively, with 16 bases between them. Looked up from germline, CDR1 is SGHKS and CDR2 is YYEKEE (reference sequence). CDR3: CASSLGRTADYGYTF. The CDR3 DNA sequence: TGTGCCAGCAGCCTCGGGCGGACCGCCGACTATGGCTACACCTTC.

This clonotype was counted a few times. V and J are TRBV5-5 and TRBJ2-7, with D perhaps TRBD1 or TRBD2 (5 bases each). Trimming pared 7 bases from V and 3 bases from J, leaving 17 bases between. This CDR3 has 14 amino acids. CDR1 is SGHKS, CDR2 YYEKEE, per germline (reference sequence). The CDR3 region has the DNA TGTGCCAGCCTCCCTCGGCCAGGGAGCTACGAGCAGTACTTC. It yields the protein CASLPRPGSYEQYF.